The clone carrying this TCR beta chain occurred a few times. Germline V gene data show CDR1 as MNHEY and CDR2 as SVGAGI. The CDR3 runs to 16 residues. V lost 6 bases to trimming and J lost 5 bases, with 23 bases between them. Using its own MiXCR run on the PCR reads, TCRdb lists one record per CDR3 protein. Of around 470,000 distinct CDR3 sequences listed, 20% to 25% are singletons. The sample originates from a study of molecular identifiers for immune sequencing clone quantification. The J gene is TRBJ2-7, the V gene TRBV6-5, with a weak D call TRBD1 (6 bases). Sequencing input: naive CD8+ T cells from blood, with Jurkat cell RNA spiked in. Noted subset: FACS-sorted CD8+CD4-CCR7+CD45RA+ naive T cells. The sequence came from a human donor in good health. Some libraries in this study had Jurkat cell RNA spiked in. CDR3 DNA: TGTGCCAGCAGCACCCGAACAGGGTCAGCGTCTAACGAGCAGTACTTC. As protein: CASSTRTGSASNEQYF.